These T cell receptor beta chains were read from a single sample in a study of siplizumab effects on memory and regulatory T cells. The protocol was immunoSEQ multiplex PCR, while the TCRdb copy is restricted to in-frame clones and leaves out a portion. Of more than 75,000 clones in the sample, more than 95% were seen once. Sample: naive CD4+ T cells sorted from blood. The receptors derive from a human donor in good health. Both conserved end residues are part of each CDR3. D genes are given only for firm matches. Clone size appears in some rows only: once, few, many, or a class for an expanded clone.

clone size,J gene,V gene,D gene,CDR3 DNA,CDR3 protein
-,TRBJ1-1,TRBV7-3,-,TGTGCCAGCAGGGCAGTCCAGTTCAGTGAAGCTTTCTTT,CASRAVQFSEAFF
-,TRBJ1-3,TRBV12-5,TRBD1,TGTGCTAGTGGTTTGAATCAGGGGGGCGGAAACACCATATATTTT,CASGLNQGGGNTIYF
-,TRBJ2-2,TRBV9,-,TGTGCCAGCAGCGTAGGATGGGGGACAACGAACACCGGGGAGCTGTTTTTT,CASSVGWGTTNTGELFF
-,TRBJ2-6,TRBV28,TRBD1,TGTGCCAGCAGTATCAGGACAGGGGCTGGGGGGGCCAACGTCCTGACTTTC,CASSIRTGAGGANVLTF
-,TRBJ1-2,TRBV30,-,TGTGCCTGGTCCTCAGCCTGGGGCTACACCTTC,CAWSSAWGYTF
-,TRBJ2-7,TRBV19,TRBD2,TGTGCCAGTAGTGTTACTAGCGGGGGGGGCTACGAGCAGTACTTC,CASSVTSGGGYEQYF
-,TRBJ2-7,TRBV5-4,-,TGTGCCAGCAGCTTGGAGGGCAGTACCTACGAGCAGTACTTC,CASSLEGSTYEQYF
-,TRBJ2-7,TRBV6-5,-,TGTGCCAGCAGTTACCGGCAGACTAGTCCCTACGAGCAGTACTTC,CASSYRQTSPYEQYF
-,TRBJ2-1,TRBV9,TRBD2,TGTGCCAGCAGTGGGGGGGACCCTGCCAATGAGCAGTTCTTC,CASSGGDPANEQFF
-,TRBJ1-1,TRBV7-2,TRBD1,TGTGCCAGCACCCTCGGACAGGACAGGGGGCCTGAAGCTTTCTTT,CASTLGQDRGPEAFF
-,TRBJ1-3,TRBV5-1,TRBD1,TGCGCCAGCAGCCCCGGGACAGCTGGAAACACCATATATTTT,CASSPGTAGNTIYF
once,TRBJ1-4,TRBV27,-,TGTGCCAGCAGTTTACGGTCAAATGAAAAACTGTTTTTT,CASSLRSNEKLFF
-,TRBJ1-6,TRBV30,-,TGTGCCTGGATGAACTGGAAGGGGTTCGGTTCACCCCTCCACTTT,CAWMNWKGFGSPLHF
once,TRBJ2-7,TRBV11-2,-,TGTGCCAGCAGCTTACCGAACTACGAGCAGTACTTC,CASSLPNYEQYF
-,TRBJ2-5,TRBV5-4,TRBD2,TGTGCCAGCAGCGCACTAGCGGGGGCTGAGACCCAGTACTTC,CASSALAGAETQYF
-,TRBJ1-1,TRBV5-1,-,TGCGCCAGCAGCTTGGCCGGATACACTGAAGCTTTCTTT,CASSLAGYTEAFF
-,TRBJ1-2,TRBV6-1,-,TGTGCCAGCAGTGAAGTCCCGCTGATCTATGGCTACACCTTC,CASSEVPLIYGYTF
-,TRBJ2-3,TRBV18,-,TGTGCCAGCTCACCAGGACAGATCGGGACTTTGGATACGCAGTATTTT,CASSPGQIGTLDTQYF
-,TRBJ2-2,TRBV28,TRBD1,TGTGCCAGCAGTTTAGGACAGGGGGCTCTCAACGGGGAGCTGTTTTTT,CASSLGQGALNGELFF
-,TRBJ2-3,TRBV11-2,-,TGTGCCAGCAGCGCGCTTCTCACAGATACGCAGTATTTT,CASSALLTDTQYF
-,TRBJ2-7,TRBV9,TRBD1,TGTGCCAGCAGCGCATCCGGGACAGGCTACGAGCAGTACTTC,CASSASGTGYEQYF
-,TRBJ1-2,TRBV11-2,TRBD1,TGTGCCAGCAGCCCTAGGGGGCGGGAGACTAACTATGGCTACACCTTC,CASSPRGRETNYGYTF
-,TRBJ1-5,TRBV9,-,TGTGCCAGCAGCGGCCGGGCAGGTAATGCGTTTTGTTATCAGCCCCAGCATTTT,CASSGRAGNAFCYQPQHF
-,TRBJ2-7,TRBV5-4,-,TGTGCCAGCAGCTTTGGGTGGTCCTACGAGCAGTACTTC,CASSFGWSYEQYF
once,TRBJ1-4,TRBV5-5,TRBD1,TGTGCCAGCAGCACCTCCGGGACAGGGGGCGTAAAACTGTTTTTT,CASSTSGTGGVKLFF
-,TRBJ2-5,TRBV28,-,TGTGCCAGCACCCACGGTCAGGGGGAGACCCAGTACTTC,CASTHGQGETQYF
-,TRBJ1-2,TRBV6-1,-,TGTGCCAGCACCACAGGGAACTATGGCTACACCTTC,CASTTGNYGYTF
-,TRBJ2-3,TRBV9,-,TGTGCCAGCAGCGCCCGGTCGACAAACACAGATACGCAGTATTTT,CASSARSTNTDTQYF
-,TRBJ1-1,TRBV29-1,TRBD1,TGCAGCGGGGGACAGGGGGCCACTGAAGCTTTCTTT,CSGGQGATEAFF
once,TRBJ2-5,TRBV10-3,-,TGTGCCATCAGGGCGGGGACACCCGGGGAGACCCAGTACTTC,CAIRAGTPGETQYF
-,TRBJ2-3,TRBV7-2,TRBD1,TGTGCCAGCAGCTTCGTGACAGGGACAAGCACAGATACGCAGTATTTT,CASSFVTGTSTDTQYF
-,TRBJ1-4,TRBV4-1,-,TGCGCCAGCAGCCAAGAGGGCCGGGGGTTGGATGAAAAACTGTTTTTT,CASSQEGRGLDEKLFF
-,TRBJ2-7,TRBV5-1,-,TGCGCCAGCAGCATTAATGACAGGCTTTCCTACGAGCAGTACTTC,CASSINDRLSYEQYF
once,TRBJ1-3,TRBV7-2,-,TGTGCCAGCAGCTTAGTTGGTGGGGCAGGGTCTCGAAACACCATATATTTT,CASSLVGGAGSRNTIYF
-,TRBJ2-1,TRBV6-5,-,TGTGCCAGCAGTCTGGGACTTGACAATGAGCAGTTCTTC,CASSLGLDNEQFF
few,TRBJ1-5,TRBV5-5,-,TGTGCCAGCAGCCCGACAGGAGGCAATCAGCCCCAGCATTTT,CASSPTGGNQPQHF
-,TRBJ2-7,TRBV19,-,TGTGCCAGTATGGAGAACAGTGTTAAACGCGAGCAGTACTTC,CASMENSVKREQYF
-,TRBJ1-6,TRBV7-2,-,TGTGCCAGCAGCTTAGCTACCGCGGCCACACAGGGCTCACCCCTCCACTTT,CASSLATAATQGSPLHF
-,TRBJ2-7,TRBV6-1,TRBD1,TGTGCCAGCAGTGGACTGGGACAGGTCCCCTACGAGCAGTACTTC,CASSGLGQVPYEQYF
few,TRBJ1-1,TRBV18,-,TGTGCCAGCTCACCACCGGGTGTTAGTACTGAAGCTTTCTTT,CASSPPGVSTEAFF
once,TRBJ1-4,TRBV12-5,-,TGTGCTAGTGGTTTGGTAGGCAGCCCGAAAAAACTGTTTTTT,CASGLVGSPKKLFF
-,TRBJ2-7,TRBV7-2,TRBD2,TGTGCCAGCAGCTTAGTTGCGGGGGTCGAGCAGCACTTC,CASSLVAGVEQHF
-,TRBJ2-2,TRBV7-8,TRBD1,TGTGCCAGCAGCAAAGACAGGGTGAACACCGGGGAGCTGTTTTTT,CASSKDRVNTGELFF
-,TRBJ2-7,TRBV6-1,TRBD1,TGTGCCAGCAGCCGACAGGGGTCCCTGTACTTC,CASSRQGSLYF
-,TRBJ1-4,TRBV19,-,TGTGCCAGTAGTAGGCGGTTTGAAAAACTGTTTTTT,CASSRRFEKLFF
-,TRBJ1-5,TRBV28,-,TGTGCCAGCAGTTCCGAGGCGCGTGGCAATCAGCCCCAGCATTTT,CASSSEARGNQPQHF
-,TRBJ2-3,TRBV5-5,-,TGTGCCAGCAGCTTGGCGGGGCCTAGCACAGATACGCAGTATTTT,CASSLAGPSTDTQYF
-,TRBJ1-1,TRBV6-6,TRBD1,TGTGCCAGCAGAGGGACAGGGCTGAACACTGAAGCTTTCTTT,CASRGTGLNTEAFF
-,TRBJ2-5,TRBV7-6,TRBD2,TGTGCCAGCAGCCGTGCTAGCGGGGGGCTTCAAGAGACCCAGTACTTC,CASSRASGGLQETQYF
-,TRBJ2-5,TRBV5-4,-,TGTGCCAGCAGCTTAACAGGGGAGGGTGGGGAGACCCAGTACTTC,CASSLTGEGGETQYF
-,TRBJ2-3,TRBV7-2,TRBD2,TGTGCCAGCAGCCGACTAGCGGGGGCGACCACAGATACGCAGTATTTT,CASSRLAGATTDTQYF
-,TRBJ2-5,TRBV6-5,-,TGTGCCAGCAGGAGGGAGAAGACCCAGTACTTC,CASRREKTQYF
-,TRBJ2-7,TRBV19,-,TGTGCCAGTAGTATCTCCGCGTGGCCCCTCGGGCAGTACTTC,CASSISAWPLGQYF
-,TRBJ2-3,TRBV14,-,TGTGCCAGCAGCCAAGGGCTGGGACTGCATCTATCAGATACGCAGTATTTT,CASSQGLGLHLSDTQYF
-,TRBJ1-1,TRBV23-1,TRBD1,TGCGCCAGCAGTCACCGGGACAGGGGAGCTGAAGCTTTCTTT,CASSHRDRGAEAFF
-,TRBJ2-2,TRBV18,-,TGTGCCAGCTCACCCCTCACCGGGGAGCTGTTTTTT,CASSPLTGELFF
-,TRBJ2-3,TRBV7-2,TRBD2,TGTGCCAGCAGCAGGCCTAAGCGGGGGGGCACAGATACGCAGTATTTT,CASSRPKRGGTDTQYF
-,TRBJ2-7,TRBV12-5,TRBD1,TGTGCTAGTGGCCCCGGGGACAGCGGCCGTTACGAGCAGTACTTC,CASGPGDSGRYEQYF